The present T cell receptor beta chain was sequenced within a study of vaccination and CD4 T cells after COVID-19. Treatment specified: approximately 10-day PBMC culture with coronavirus spike peptide pools or control peptides (ViraFEST assay). A half-volume replacement of the medium with fresh IL-2 medium was performed on days 3 and 7. This CDR3 region has 11 residues. From germline, CDR1 is MNHNS and CDR2 SASEGT. With 6 bases clipped from V and 11 bases from J, the junction kept 3 bases outside the gene matches. This clonotype occurred a few times. Its antigen is unknown. Sequenced with the Oncomine TCR Beta short-read assay was DNA taken from cultured CD4+ T cells. Extraction of genomic DNA was performed on cultured CD4+ T cells. TCRdb reprocessed the PCR reads with MiXCR, giving one entry per CDR3 protein. The sample lists fewer than 15,000 distinct CDR3 sequences, over 45% occurring once.

The TCR sequence derives from a human donor who had recovered from COVID-19. Sequencing used CD4+ T cells from blood, cultured in vitro, obtained before SARS-CoV-2 vaccination. The chain employs TRBV6-1 and TRBJ2-3, with 9 bases aligning to TRBD2. The CDR3 DNA sequence: TGTGCCAGCAGCCTAGCGGGGAAGCAGTATTTT. This encodes CASSLAGKQYF.